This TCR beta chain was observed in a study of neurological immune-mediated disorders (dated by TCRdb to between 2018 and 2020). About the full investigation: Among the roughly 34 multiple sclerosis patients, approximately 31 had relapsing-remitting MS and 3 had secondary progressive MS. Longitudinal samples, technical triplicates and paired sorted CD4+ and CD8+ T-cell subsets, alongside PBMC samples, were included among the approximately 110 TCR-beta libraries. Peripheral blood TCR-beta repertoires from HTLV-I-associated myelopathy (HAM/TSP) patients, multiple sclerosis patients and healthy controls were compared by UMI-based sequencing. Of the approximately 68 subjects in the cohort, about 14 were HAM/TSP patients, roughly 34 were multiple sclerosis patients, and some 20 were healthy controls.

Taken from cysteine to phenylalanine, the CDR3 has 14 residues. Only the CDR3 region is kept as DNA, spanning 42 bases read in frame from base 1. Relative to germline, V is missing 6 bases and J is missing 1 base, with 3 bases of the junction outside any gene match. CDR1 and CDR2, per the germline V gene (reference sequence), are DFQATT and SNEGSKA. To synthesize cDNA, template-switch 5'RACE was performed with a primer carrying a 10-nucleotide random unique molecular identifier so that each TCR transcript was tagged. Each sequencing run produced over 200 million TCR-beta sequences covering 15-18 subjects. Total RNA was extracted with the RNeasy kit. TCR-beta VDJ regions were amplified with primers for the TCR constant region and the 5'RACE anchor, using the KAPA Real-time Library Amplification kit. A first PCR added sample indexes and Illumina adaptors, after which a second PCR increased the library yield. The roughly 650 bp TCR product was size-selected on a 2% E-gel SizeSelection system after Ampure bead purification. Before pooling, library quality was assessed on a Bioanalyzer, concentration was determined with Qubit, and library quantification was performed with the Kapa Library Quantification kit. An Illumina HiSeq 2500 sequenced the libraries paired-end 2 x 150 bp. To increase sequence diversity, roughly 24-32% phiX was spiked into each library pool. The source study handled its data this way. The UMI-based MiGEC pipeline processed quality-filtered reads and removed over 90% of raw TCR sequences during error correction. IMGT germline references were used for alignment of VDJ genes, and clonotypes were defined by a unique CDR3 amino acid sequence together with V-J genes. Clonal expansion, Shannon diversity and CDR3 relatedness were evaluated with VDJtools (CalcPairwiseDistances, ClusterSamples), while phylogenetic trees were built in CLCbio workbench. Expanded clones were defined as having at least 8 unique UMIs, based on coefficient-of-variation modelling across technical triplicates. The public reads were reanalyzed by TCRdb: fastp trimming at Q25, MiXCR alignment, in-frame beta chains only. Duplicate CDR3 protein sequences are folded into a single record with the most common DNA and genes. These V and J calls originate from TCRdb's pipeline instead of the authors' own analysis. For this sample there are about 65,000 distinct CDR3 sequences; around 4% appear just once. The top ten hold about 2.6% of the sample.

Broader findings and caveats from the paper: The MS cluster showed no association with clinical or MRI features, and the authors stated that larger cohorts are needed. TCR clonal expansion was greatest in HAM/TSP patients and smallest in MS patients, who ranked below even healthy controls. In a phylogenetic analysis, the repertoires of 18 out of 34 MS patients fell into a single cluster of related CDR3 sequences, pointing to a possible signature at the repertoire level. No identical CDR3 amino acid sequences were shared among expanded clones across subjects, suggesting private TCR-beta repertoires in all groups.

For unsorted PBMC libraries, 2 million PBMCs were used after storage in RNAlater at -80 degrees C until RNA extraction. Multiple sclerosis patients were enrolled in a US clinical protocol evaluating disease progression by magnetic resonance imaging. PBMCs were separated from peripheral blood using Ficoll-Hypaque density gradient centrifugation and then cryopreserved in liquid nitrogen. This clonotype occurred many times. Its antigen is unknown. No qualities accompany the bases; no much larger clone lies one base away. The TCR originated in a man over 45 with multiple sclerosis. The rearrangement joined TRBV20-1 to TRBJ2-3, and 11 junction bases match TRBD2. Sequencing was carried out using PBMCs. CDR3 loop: CSAISGGGTDTQYF. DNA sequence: TGCAGTGCCATTAGCGGGGGGGGCACAGATACGCAGTATTTT.